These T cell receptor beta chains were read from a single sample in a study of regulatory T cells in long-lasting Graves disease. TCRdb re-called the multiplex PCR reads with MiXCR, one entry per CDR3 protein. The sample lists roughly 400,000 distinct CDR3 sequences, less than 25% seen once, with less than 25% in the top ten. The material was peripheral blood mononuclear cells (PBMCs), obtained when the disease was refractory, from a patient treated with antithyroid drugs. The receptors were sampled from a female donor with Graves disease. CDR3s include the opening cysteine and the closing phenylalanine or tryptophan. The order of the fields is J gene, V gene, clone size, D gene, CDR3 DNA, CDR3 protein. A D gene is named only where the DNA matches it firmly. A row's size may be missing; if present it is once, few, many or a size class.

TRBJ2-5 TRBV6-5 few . TGTGCCAGCAGTTACTCGATGATGGCAGGCCTTCAAGAGACCCAGTACTTC CASSYSMMAGLQETQYF
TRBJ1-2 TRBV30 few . TGTGCCTGGAGTGGGGATCTACCTAACTATGGCTACACCTTC CAWSGDLPNYGYTF
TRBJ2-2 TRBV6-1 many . TGTGCCAGCAGTGAAGGCAGACCCACCGGGGAGCTGTTTTTT CASSEGRPTGELFF
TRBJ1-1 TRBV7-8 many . TGTGCCAGCAGCTCCCGGGCAACCCAGGGGAACACTGAAGCTTTCTTT CASSSRATQGNTEAFF
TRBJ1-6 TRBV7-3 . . TGTGCCAGCAGCCCTGGACAGATGCATTCACCCCTCCACTTT CASSPGQMHSPLHF
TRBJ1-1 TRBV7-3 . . TGTGCCAGCAGCCAAAGACCACCAATGAGCACTGAAGCTTTCTTT CASSQRPPMSTEAFF
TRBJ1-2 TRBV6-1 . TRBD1 TGTGCCAGCCGGCCCTGGGACAGCAACTACACCTTC CASRPWDSNYTF
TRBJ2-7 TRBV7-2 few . TGTGCCAGCAGCTCGGGACTCTTCTACGAGCAGTACTTC CASSSGLFYEQYF
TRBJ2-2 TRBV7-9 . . TGTGCCACGAAGGAGCTGTTTTTT CATKELFF
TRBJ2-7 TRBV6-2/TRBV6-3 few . TGTGCCAGCAGCCGCCCCAGCGGCGTCTCCTACGAGCAGTACTTC CASSRPSGVSYEQYF
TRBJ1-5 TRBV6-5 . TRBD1 TGTGCCAGCAGTTGGGGGACTACAGGGGGCGGTCAGCCCCAGCATTTT CASSWGTTGGGQPQHF
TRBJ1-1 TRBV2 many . TGTGCCAGCGCTATAGAACAAAACACTGAAGCTTTCTTT CASAIEQNTEAFF
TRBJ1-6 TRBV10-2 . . TGCGCCAGCAGTGAGTTGGGACAAGATTCACCCCTCCACTTT CASSELGQDSPLHF
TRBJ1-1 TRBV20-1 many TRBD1 TGCAGTGCTAGGGGAATCGACAGGGCACCCTTAGAAGCTTTCTTT CSARGIDRAPLEAFF
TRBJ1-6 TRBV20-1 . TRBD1 TGCAGTGCTAGAGCCAGCAGGACAGGGGAAAATTCACCCCTCCACTTT CSARASRTGENSPLHF
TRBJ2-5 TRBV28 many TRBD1 TGTGCCAGCAGTTTACCGAGTGGGGGTACAGGGGGCGTTGAGACCCAGTACTTC CASSLPSGGTGGVETQYF
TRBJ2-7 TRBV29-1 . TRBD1 TGCAGCGGGTCGACAGGGAACTCCTACGAGCAGTACTTC CSGSTGNSYEQYF
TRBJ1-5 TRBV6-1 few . TGTGCCAGCGATTCGGTTGGGGAGTTTCAGCCCCAGCATTTT CASDSVGEFQPQHF
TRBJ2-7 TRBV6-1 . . TGTGCCAGCGGGGGGCTATATTACGAGCTGTACTTC CASGGLYYELYF
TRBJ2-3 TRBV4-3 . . TGCGCCAGCAGCCAAGGTGGCGCTGGACTAATCACTGGGGATACGCAGTATTTT CASSQGGAGLITGDTQYF